This T cell receptor (beta chain) is drawn from a study of tumor-infiltrating lymphocytes in localized non-small cell lung cancer. Study results and caveats: Higher tumor T cell infiltration than in uninvolved lung was supported by TCRbeta sequencing. Each assay used a separate piece of the same tissue.

TCRdb's copy holds only in-frame clones and misses some; the assay was immunoSEQ multiplex PCR. This table holds about 15,000 clones, approximately 70% found once. In the case of this clone: Its target is not known. Other DNA sequences of this sample code for an identical CDR3.

Material: lung tumor tissue. This TCR was sampled from a human donor with non-small cell lung cancer.

CDR3 bases: TGCGCCAGCAGCCAAGATCCCGGGAGAGGAGCTGAAGCTTTCTTT. Translating it yields CASSQDPGRGAEAFF. This chain joins TRBV4-3 and TRBJ1-1, with unresolved D. Trimming left V 0 bases short and J 6 bases short, with 14 bases between. The germline V gene encodes CDR1 LGHNA and CDR2 YSLEER. The CDR3 sequence is 15 residues long.